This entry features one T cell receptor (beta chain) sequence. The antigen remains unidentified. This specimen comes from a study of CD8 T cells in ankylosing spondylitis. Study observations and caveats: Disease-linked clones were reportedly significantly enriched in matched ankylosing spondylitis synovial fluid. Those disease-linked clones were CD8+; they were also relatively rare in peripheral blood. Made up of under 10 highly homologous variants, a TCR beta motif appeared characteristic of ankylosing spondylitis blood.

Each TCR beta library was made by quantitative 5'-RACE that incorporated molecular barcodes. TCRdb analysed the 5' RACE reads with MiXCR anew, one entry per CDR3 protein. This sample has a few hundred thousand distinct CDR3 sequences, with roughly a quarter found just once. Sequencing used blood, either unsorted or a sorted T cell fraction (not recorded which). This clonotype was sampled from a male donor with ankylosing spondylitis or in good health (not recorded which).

This CDR3 is CASSSQGGNHGVGANVLTF. Here the CDR3 DNA reads TGTGCCAGCAGTTCCCAAGGCGGGAACCATGGGGTCGGGGCCAACGTCCTGACTTTC. The chain employs TRBV6-5 and TRBJ2-6, with D possibly matching TRBD2 (6 bases). CDR1 MNHEY and CDR2 SVGAGI come from the germline V gene. V was pared by 4 bases and J by 4 bases, with 23 bases between. This CDR3 is 19 amino acids long.